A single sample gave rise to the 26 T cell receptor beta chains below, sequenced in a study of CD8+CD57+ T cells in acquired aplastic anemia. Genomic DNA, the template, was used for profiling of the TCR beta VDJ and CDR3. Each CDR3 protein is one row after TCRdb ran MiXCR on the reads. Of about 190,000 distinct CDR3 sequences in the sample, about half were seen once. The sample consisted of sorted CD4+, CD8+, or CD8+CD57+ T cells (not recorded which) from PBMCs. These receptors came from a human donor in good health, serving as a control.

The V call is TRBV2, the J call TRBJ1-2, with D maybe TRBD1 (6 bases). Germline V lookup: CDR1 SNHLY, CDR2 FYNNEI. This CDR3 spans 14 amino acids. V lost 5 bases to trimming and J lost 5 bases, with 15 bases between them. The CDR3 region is CASSFSQGWYGYTF. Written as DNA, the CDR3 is TGTGCCAGCAGTTTTTCACAGGGTTGGTATGGCTACACCTTC.

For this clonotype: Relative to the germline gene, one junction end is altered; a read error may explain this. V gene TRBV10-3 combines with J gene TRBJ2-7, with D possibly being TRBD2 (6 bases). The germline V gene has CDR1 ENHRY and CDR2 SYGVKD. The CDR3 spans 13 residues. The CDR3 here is CASSWEEAGEQYF. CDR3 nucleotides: TGTGCCAGCAGTTGGGAAGAGGCGGGGGAGCAGTACTTC.

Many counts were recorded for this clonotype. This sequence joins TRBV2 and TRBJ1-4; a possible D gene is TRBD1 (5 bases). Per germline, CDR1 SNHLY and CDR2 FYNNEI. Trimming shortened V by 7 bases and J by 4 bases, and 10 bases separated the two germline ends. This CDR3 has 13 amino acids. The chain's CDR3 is CASTRDYNEKLFF. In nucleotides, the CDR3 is TGTGCCAGCACCCGGGACTATAATGAAAAACTGTTTTTT.

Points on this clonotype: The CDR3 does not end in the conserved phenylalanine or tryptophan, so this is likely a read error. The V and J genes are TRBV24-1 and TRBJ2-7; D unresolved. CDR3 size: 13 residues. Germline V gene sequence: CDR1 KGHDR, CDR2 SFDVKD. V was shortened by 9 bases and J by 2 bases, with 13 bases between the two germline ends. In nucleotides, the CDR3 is TGTGCCACCTGTGTATGGTGCACCTACGAGCAGTACCTC. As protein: CATCVWCTYEQYL.

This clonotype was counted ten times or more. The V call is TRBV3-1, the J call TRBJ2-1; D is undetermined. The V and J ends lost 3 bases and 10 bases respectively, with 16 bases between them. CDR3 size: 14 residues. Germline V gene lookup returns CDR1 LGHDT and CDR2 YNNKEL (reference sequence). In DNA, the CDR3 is TGTGCCAGCAGCCAGAAGAGCGTGTGGTTAGAGCAGTTCTTC. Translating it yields CASSQKSVWLEQFF.

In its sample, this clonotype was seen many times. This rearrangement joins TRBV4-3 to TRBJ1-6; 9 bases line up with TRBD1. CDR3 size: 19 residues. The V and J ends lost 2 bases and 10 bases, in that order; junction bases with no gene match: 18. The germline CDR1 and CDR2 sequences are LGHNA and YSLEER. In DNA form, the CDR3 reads TGCGCCAGCAGCCAACTGCTTCCACGAAAGGGACAGGGTGGCTCACCCCTCCACTTT. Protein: CASSQLLPRKGQGGSPLHF.

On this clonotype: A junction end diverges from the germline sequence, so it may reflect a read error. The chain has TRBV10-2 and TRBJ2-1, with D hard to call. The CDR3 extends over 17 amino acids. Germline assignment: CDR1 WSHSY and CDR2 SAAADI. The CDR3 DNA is TGCGCCAGCAGTGAGTCTCTTAGGCCCTCCCGTTACAATGTGCAGTTCTTC. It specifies CASSESLRPSRYNVQFF.

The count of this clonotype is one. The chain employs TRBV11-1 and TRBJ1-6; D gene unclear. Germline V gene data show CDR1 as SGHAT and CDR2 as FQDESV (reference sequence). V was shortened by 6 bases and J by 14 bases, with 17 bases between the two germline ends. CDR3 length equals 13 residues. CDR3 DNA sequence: TGTGCCAGCAGGCGCCCCCTCCAATCAGCCCTCCACTTT. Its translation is CASRRPLQSALHF.

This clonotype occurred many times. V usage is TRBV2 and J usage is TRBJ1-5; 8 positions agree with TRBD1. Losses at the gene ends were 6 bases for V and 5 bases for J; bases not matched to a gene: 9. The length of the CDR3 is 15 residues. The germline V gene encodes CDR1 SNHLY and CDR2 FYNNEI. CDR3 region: CASRSSTGGDQPQHF. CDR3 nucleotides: TGTGCCAGCAGATCAAGTACAGGGGGGGATCAGCCCCAGCATTTT.

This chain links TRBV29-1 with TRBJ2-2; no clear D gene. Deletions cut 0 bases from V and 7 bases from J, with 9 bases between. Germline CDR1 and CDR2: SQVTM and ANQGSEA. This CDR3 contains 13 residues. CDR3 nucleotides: TGCAGCGTTGAAGAACAGATCAACGGGGAGCTGTTTTTT. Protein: CSVEEQINGELFF.

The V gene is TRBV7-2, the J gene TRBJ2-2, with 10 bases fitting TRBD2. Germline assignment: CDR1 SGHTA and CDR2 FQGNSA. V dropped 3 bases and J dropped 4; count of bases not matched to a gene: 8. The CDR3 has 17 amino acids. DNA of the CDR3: TGTGCCAGCAGCTTTCCTAGCGGGGGAGGGAGCACCGGGGAGCTGTTTTTT. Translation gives CASSFPSGGGSTGELFF.

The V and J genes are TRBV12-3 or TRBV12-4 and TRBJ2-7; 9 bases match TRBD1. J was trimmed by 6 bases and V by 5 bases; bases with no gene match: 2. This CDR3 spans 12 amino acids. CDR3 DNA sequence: TGTGCCAGCAGTAGGGACAGGGCCGAGCAGTACTTC. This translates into CASSRDRAEQYF.

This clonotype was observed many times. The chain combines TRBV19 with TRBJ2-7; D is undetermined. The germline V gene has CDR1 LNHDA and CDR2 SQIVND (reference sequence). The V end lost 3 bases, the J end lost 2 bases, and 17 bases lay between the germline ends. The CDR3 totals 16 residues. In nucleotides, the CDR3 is TGTGCCAGTAGTATGGTCGGGTCCTCAACGACCTACGAGCAGTACTTC. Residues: CASSMVGSSTTYEQYF.

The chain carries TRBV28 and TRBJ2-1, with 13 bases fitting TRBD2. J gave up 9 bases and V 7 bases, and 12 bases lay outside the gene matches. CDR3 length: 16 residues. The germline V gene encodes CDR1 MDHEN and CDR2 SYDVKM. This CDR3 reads CASTLPGLAGLGEQFF. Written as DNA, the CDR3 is TGTGCCAGCACACTCCCGGGACTAGCGGGGTTGGGTGAGCAGTTCTTC.

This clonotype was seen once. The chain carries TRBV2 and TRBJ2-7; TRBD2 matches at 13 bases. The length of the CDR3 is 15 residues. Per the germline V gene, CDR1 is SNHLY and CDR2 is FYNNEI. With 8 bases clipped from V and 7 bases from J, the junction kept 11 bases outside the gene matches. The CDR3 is CASEGAGTSGEEQYF. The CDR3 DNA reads TGTGCCAGCGAGGGAGCAGGGACTAGCGGGGAAGAGCAGTACTTC.

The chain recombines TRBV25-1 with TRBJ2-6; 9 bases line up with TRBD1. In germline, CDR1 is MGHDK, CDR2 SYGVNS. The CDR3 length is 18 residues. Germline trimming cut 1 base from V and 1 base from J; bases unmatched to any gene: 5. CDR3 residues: CASSEWDRDRSGANVLTF. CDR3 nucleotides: TGTGCCAGCAGTGAATGGGACAGGGACCGATCTGGGGCCAACGTCCTGACTTTC.

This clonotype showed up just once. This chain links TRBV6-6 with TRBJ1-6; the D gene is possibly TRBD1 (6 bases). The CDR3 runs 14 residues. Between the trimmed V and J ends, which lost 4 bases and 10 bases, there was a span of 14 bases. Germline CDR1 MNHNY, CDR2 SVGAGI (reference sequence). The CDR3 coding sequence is TGTGCCAGCAGTTCTCAGGGGAGCCGGTCACCCCTCCACTTT. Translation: CASSSQGSRSPLHF.

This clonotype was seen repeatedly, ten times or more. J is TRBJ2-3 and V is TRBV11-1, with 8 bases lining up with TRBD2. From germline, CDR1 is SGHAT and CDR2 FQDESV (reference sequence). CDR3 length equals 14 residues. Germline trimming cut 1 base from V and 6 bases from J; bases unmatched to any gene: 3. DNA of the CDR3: TGTGCCAGCAGCTTAGTTAGCGGGGAGGATACGCAGTATTTT. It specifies CASSLVSGEDTQYF.

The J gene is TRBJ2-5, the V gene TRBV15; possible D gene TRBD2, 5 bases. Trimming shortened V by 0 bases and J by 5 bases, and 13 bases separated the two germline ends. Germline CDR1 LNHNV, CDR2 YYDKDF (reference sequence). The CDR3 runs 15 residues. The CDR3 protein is CATSRDGVAIETQYF. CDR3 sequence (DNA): TGTGCCACCAGCAGAGATGGGGTAGCGATCGAGACCCAGTACTTC. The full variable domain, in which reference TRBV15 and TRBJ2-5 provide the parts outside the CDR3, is DAMVIQNPRYQVTQFGKPVTLSCSQTLNHNVMYWYQQKSSQAPKLLFHYYDKDFNNEADTPDNFQSRRPNTSFCFLDIRSPGLGDTAMYLCATSRDGVAIETQYFGPGTRLLVL.

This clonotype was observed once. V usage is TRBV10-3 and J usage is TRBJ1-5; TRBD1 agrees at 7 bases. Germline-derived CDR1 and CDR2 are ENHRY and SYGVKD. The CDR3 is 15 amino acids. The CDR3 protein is CDSSGSTGDTQPQHF. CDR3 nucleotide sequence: TGTGACAGCAGCGGATCTACAGGGGACACTCAGCCCCAGCATTTT.

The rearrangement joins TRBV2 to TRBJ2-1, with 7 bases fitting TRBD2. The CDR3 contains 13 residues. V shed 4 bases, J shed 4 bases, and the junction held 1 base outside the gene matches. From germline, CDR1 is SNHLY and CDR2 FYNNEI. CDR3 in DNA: TGTGCCAGCAGTGGGGGAGGGTACAATGAGCAGTTCTTC. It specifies CASSGGGYNEQFF.

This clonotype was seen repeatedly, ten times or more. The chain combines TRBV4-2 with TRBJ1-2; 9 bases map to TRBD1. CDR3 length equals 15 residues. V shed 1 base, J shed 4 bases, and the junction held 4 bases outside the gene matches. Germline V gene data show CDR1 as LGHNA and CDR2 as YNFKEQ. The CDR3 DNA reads TGTGCCAGCAGCCAAGCGGGACAGGGAGCCTATGGCTACACCTTC. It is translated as CASSQAGQGAYGYTF.

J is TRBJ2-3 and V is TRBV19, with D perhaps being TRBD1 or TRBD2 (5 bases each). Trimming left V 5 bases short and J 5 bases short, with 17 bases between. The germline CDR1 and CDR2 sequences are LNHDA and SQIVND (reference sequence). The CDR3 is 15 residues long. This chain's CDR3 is CASSPRDERLDTQYF. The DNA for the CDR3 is TGTGCCAGTAGTCCCCGGGACGAGAGACTAGATACGCAGTATTTT. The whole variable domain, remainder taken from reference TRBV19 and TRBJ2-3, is DGGITQSPKYLFRKEGQNVTLSCEQNLNHDAMYWYRQDPGQGLRLIYYSQIVNDFQKGDIAEGYSVSREKKESFPLTVTSAQKNPTAFYLCASSPRDERLDTQYFGPGTRLTVL.

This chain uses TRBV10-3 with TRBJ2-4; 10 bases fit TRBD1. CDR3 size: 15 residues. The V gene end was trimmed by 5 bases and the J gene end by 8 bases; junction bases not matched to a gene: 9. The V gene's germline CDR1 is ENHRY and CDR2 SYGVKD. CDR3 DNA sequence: TGTGCCATCAGTCCGACAGGGGGCGCAGGGGACATTCAGTACTTC. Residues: CAISPTGGAGDIQYF.

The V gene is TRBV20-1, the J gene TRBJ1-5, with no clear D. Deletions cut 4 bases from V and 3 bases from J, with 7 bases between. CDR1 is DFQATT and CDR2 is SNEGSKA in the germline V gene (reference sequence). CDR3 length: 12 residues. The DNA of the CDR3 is TGCAGTGCTAAATATCCCAATCAGCCCCAGCATTTT. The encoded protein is CSAKYPNQPQHF.

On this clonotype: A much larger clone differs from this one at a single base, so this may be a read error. In DNA form, the CDR3 reads TGTGCCAGCAGACCGGGGGCTCTTTCACCCCTCCACTTT. It specifies CASRPGALSPLHF. This sequence joins TRBV28 and TRBJ1-6; D is possibly TRBD1 (6 bases). Germline values: CDR1 MDHEN, CDR2 SYDVKM. CDR3 length: 13 residues. Trimming pared 6 bases from V and 9 bases from J, leaving 12 bases between. Looking up the rest from reference TRBV28 and TRBJ1-6 gives the full variable domain: DVKVTQSSRYLVKRTGEKVFLECVQDMDHENMFWYRQDPGLGLRLIYFSYDVKMKEKGDIPEGYSVSREKKERFSLILESASTNQTSMYLCASRPGALSPLHFGNGTRLTVT.